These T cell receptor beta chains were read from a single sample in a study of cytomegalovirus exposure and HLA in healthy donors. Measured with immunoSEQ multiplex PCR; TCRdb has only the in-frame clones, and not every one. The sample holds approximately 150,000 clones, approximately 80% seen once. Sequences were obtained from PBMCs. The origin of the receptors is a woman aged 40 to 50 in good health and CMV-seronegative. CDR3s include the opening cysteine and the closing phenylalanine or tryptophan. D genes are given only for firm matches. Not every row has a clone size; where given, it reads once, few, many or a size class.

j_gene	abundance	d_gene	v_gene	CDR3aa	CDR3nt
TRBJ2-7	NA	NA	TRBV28	CASSLPIGAVHEQYF	TGTGCCAGCAGCCTACCCATAGGGGCGGTTCACGAGCAGTACTTC
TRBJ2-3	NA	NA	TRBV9	CASSTRGASDTQYF	TGTGCCAGCAGCACTCGGGGGGCCTCAGATACGCAGTATTTT
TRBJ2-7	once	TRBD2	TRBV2	CASGTSGWLSEQYF	TGTGCCAGCGGGACTAGCGGGTGGTTAAGCGAGCAGTACTTC
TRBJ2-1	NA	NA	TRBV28	CASSLDRDYNEQFF	TGTGCCAGCAGTTTAGATCGGGACTACAATGAGCAGTTCTTC
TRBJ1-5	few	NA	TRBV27	CASSLQVNQPQHF	TGTGCCAGCAGTTTACAGGTCAATCAGCCCCAGCATTTT
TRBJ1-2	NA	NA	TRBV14	CASSQAGGFGYGYTF	TGTGCCAGCAGCCAAGCAGGAGGGTTTGGCTATGGCTACACCTTC
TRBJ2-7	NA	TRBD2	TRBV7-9	CASSLAGGTNYEQYF	TGTGCCAGCAGCTTAGCCGGAGGGACTAACTACGAGCAGTACTTC
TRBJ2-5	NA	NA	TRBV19	CASSIGTAPIPKWTEVETQYF	TGTGCCAGTAGTATAGGGACCGCTCCGATACCAAAGTGGACAGAGGTGGAGACCCAGTACTTC
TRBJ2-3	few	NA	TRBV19	CASSIGTAFGDTQYF	TGTGCCAGTAGTATAGGGACAGCTTTTGGGGATACGCAGTATTTT
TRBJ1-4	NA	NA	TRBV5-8	CASSLAQALTNEKLFF	TGTGCCAGCAGCTTGGCCCAGGCCCTAACTAATGAAAAACTGTTTTTT
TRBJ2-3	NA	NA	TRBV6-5	CASRPGIQSDTQYF	TGTGCCAGCCGCCCGGGGATCCAGTCGGATACGCAGTATTTT
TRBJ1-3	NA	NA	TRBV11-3	CASSRNGQNSGNTIYF	TGTGCCAGCAGCAGAAACGGACAGAACTCTGGAAACACCATATATTTT
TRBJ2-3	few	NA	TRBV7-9	CASSPVPDTQYF	TGTGCCAGCAGCCCGGTCCCAGATACGCAGTATTTT
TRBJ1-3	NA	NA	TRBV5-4	CASSLDSGGGNTIYF	TGTGCCAGCAGCTTGGACAGTGGTGGGGGAAACACCATATATTTT
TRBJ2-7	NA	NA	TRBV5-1	CASSLLTGSWEQYF	TGCGCCAGCAGCTTACTGACAGGCTCTTGGGAGCAGTACTTC
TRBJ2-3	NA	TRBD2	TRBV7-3	CASSQPGGATDTQYF	TGTGCCAGCAGCCAGCCGGGGGGGGCCACAGATACGCAGTATTTT
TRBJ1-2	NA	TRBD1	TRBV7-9	CASSQGVVGGYTF	TGTGCCAGCAGCCAGGGGGTCGTGGGTGGCTACACCTTC
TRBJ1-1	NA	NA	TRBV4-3	CASSQEARTGSGEAFF	TGCGCCAGCAGCCAAGAGGCCCGAACAGGATCCGGGGAAGCTTTCTTT
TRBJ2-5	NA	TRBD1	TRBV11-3	CASSLEADRARETQYF	TGTGCCAGCAGCTTAGAAGCCGACAGGGCGCGAGAGACCCAGTACTTC
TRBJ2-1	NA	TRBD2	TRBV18	CASVTSGGANEQFF	TGTGCCAGCGTAACTAGCGGGGGGGCCAATGAGCAGTTCTTC
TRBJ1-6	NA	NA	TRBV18	CASSPRQSNSPLHF	TGTGCCAGCTCTCCAAGACAATCTAATTCACCCCTCCACTTT
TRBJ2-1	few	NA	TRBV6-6	CASTPFGVSYNEQFF	TGTGCCAGCACCCCATTCGGAGTTAGCTACAATGAGCAGTTCTTC
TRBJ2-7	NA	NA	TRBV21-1	CASSKIVNEQYF	TGTGCCAGCAGCAAAATAGTGAACGAGCAGTACTTC
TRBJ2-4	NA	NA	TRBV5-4	CASSLEGEVGNSQYF	TGTGCCAGCAGCTTGGAGGGGGAAGTAGGAAACAGTCAGTACTTC
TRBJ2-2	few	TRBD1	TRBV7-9	CASSLIMGQGGDTGELFF	TGTGCCAGCAGCTTAATCATGGGACAGGGAGGTGACACCGGGGAGCTGTTTTTT
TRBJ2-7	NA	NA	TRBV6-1	CASSVETGTYEQYF	TGTGCCAGCAGTGTCGAGACAGGCACCTACGAGCAGTACTTC
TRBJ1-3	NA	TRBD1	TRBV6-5	CASSSRDRGRGNTIYF	TGTGCCAGCAGTTCCCGGGACAGGGGGCGAGGAAACACCATATATTTT
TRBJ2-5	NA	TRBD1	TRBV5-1	CASSWAGGIKTQYF	TGCGCCAGCAGCTGGGCAGGGGGAATAAAGACCCAGTACTTC
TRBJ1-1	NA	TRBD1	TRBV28	CASSFRDRDWNTEAFF	TGTGCCAGCAGTTTCAGGGACAGGGATTGGAACACTGAAGCTTTCTTT
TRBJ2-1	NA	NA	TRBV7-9	CASSSRASYNEQFF	TGTGCCAGCAGCTCGCGGGCCTCCTACAATGAGCAGTTCTTC
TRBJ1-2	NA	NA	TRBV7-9	CASENSRDFFHGYTF	TGTGCCAGCGAGAACTCACGGGACTTTTTTCATGGCTACACCTTC
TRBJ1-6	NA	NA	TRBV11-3	CASSFSPPAYNSPLHF	TGTGCCAGCAGCTTTAGTCCACCAGCGTATAATTCACCCCTCCACTTT
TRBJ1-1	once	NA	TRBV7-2	CASSLLRSLNTEAFF	TGTGCCAGCAGCTTACTGAGGTCTTTGAACACTGAAGCTTTCTTT
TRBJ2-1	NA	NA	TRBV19	CASSMGDYVEQFF	TGTGCCAGTAGTATGGGAGATTACGTGGAGCAGTTCTTC
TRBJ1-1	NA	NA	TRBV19	CASSWGHSNTEAFF	TGTGCCAGTAGCTGGGGACATTCGAACACTGAAGCTTTCTTT
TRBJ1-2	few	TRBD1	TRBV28	CASSGAGTGESGYTF	TGTGCCAGCAGTGGGGCCGGGACAGGGGAATCTGGCTACACCTTC
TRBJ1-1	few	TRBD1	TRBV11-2	CASSWTGAATEAFF	TGTGCCAGCAGCTGGACAGGGGCGGCCACTGAAGCTTTCTTT
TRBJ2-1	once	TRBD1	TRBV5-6	CASSLSGTGNNEQFF	TGTGCCAGCAGCTTATCCGGGACAGGTAACAATGAGCAGTTCTTC
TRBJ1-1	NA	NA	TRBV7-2	CASSLGGFEAFF	TGTGCCAGCAGCCTGGGGGGGTTTGAAGCTTTCTTT
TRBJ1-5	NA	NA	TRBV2	CASSDPRGKHQPQHF	TGTGCCAGCAGTGATCCCAGGGGTAAGCATCAGCCCCAGCATTTT
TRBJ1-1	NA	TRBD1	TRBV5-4	CASSIRTGELTEAFF	TGTGCCAGCAGCATACGGACAGGGGAGTTGACTGAAGCTTTCTTT
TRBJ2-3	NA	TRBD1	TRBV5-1	CASSWGQGARGTDTQYF	TGCGCCAGCAGCTGGGGACAGGGGGCAAGGGGCACAGATACGCAGTATTTT
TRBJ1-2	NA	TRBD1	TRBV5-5	CASSPPTGGYTF	TGTGCCAGCAGCCCCCCGACAGGGGGCTACACCTTC
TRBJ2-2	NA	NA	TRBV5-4	CASSGSSGLKNTGELFF	TGTGCCAGCAGTGGTAGTAGCGGACTTAAGAACACCGGGGAGCTGTTTTTT
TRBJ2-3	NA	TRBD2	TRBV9	CASSVGLAVTSTDTQYF	TGTGCCAGCAGCGTAGGGCTAGCGGTAACTAGCACAGATACGCAGTATTTT
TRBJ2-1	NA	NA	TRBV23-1	CASSQSKRQANANEQFF	TGCGCCAGCAGTCAATCTAAGCGGCAGGCGAACGCGAATGAGCAGTTCTTC
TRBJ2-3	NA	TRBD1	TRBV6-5	CASSYSMNRGRDTQYF	TGTGCCAGCAGTTACTCGATGAACAGGGGGCGGGATACGCAGTATTTT
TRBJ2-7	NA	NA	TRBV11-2	CASSLRGGWGERYF	TGTGCCAGCAGCTTACGAGGGGGATGGGGAGAGCGGTACTTC
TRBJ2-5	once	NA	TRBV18	CASSVGETQYF	TGTGCCAGCTCAGTCGGAGAGACCCAGTACTTC
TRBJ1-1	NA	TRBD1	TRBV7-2	CASSPTKDRVEGEAFF	TGTGCCAGCAGCCCCACTAAGGACAGGGTGGAGGGTGAAGCTTTCTTT
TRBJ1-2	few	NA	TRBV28	CASSFSGRGYTF	TGTGCCAGCAGTTTTTCAGGAAGAGGCTACACCTTC
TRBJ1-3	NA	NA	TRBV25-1	CASSSRAGSSGNTIYF	TGTGCCAGCAGTTCACGGGCGGGGAGCTCTGGAAACACCATATATTTT
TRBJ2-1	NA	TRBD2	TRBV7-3	CASSPERGGYNEQFF	TGTGCCAGCAGCCCAGAGCGGGGGGGCTACAATGAGCAGTTCTTC
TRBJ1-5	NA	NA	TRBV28	CASSLLGYNQPQHF	TGTGCCAGCAGTTTATTGGGCTACAATCAGCCCCAGCATTTT
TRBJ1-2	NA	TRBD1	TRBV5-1	CASSSFTGGHGYTF	TGCGCCAGCAGCTCGTTCACAGGGGGCCATGGCTACACCTTC